These 5 T cell receptor beta chains were sequenced from one sample in a study of blood T cells in healthy people across ages. Primed by a sample-barcoded 5' primer and a J-beta primer mix, a second PCR proceeded for roughly 6 to 12 cycles. MiXCR was run by TCRdb on the 5' RACE reads, yielding one entry per CDR3 protein. The repertoire consists of 540,000 or so distinct CDR3 sequences, with 25% to 30% occurring once and the leading ten covering around a sixth. The sequenced sample was blood. These receptors were obtained from a woman aged 70 to 79 in good health.

V usage is TRBV2 and J usage is TRBJ2-5, with D maybe TRBD1 (5 bases). The germline CDR1 and CDR2 sequences are SNHLY and FYNNEI. With 3 bases removed from V and 4 bases from J, the gap between germline ends came to 12 bases. The CDR3 is 14 residues long. CDR3 DNA sequence: TGTGCCAGCAGTGAGTGGCAGGGTGGAGAGACCCAGTACTTC. Protein sequence: CASSEWQGGETQYF.

The genes are TRBV5-1 and TRBJ1-1; D is undetermined. Trimming removed 0 bases from V and 0 bases from J, with 12 bases in between. CDR3 size: 16 residues. Germline V lookup: CDR1 SGHRS, CDR2 YFSETQ. CDR3: CASSLAGHSLNTEAFF. The CDR3 coding sequence is TGCGCCAGCAGCTTGGCGGGCCACTCTTTGAACACTGAAGCTTTCTTT. The full variable domain, with the rest looked up from reference TRBV5-1 and TRBJ1-1, is KAGVTQTPRYLIKTRGQQVTLSCSPISGHRSVSWYQQTPGQGLQFLFEYFSETQRNKGNFPGRFSGRQFSNSRSEMNVSTLELGDSALYLCASSLAGHSLNTEAFFGQGTRLTVV.

This chain connects TRBV9 to TRBJ1-2; D is undetermined. Between the trimmed V and J ends, which lost 3 bases and 3 bases, there was a span of 15 bases. CDR3 length equals 15 residues. The germline gives CDR1 SGDLS, CDR2 YYNGEE. The CDR3 sequence is CASSARGGRDYGYTF. As DNA, the CDR3 is TGTGCCAGCAGCGCTCGAGGCGGGAGAGACTATGGCTACACCTTC.

The CDR3: CASSQGQQDYNEQFF. As DNA, the CDR3 is TGTGCCAGCAGCCAGGGGCAGCAGGACTACAATGAGCAGTTCTTC. The rearrangement uses TRBV3-1 and TRBJ2-1; tentative D call: TRBD1 (5 bases). The CDR3 sequence is 15 residues long. V was pared by 3 bases and J by 3 bases, with 12 bases between. Germline CDR1 and CDR2: LGHDT and YNNKEL (reference sequence).

This clonotype was picked up a small number of times. V usage is TRBV5-1 and J usage is TRBJ2-1, with D perhaps TRBD2 (6 bases). V lost 4 bases and J lost 3, with 14 bases in between. The CDR3 consists of 15 residues. CDR1 and CDR2 from the germline V gene are SGHRS and YFSETQ. CDR3 DNA sequence: TGCGCCAGCAGCGGAGGGACCGTAGGCTACAATGAGCAGTTCTTC. It translates to CASSGGTVGYNEQFF.